Sequencing of this T cell receptor beta chain was carried out in a study of blood T cell repertoires in COVID-19. The overall study: Samples of COVID-19 (acute and convalescent) were obtained from the United States, Italy and Spain. From T cells, B-cell-depleted T cells, or PBMCs came the material, which was cDNA or gDNA.

The CDR3 runs 15 residues. In germline, CDR1 is MNHNS, CDR2 SASEGT. With V trimmed by 3 bases and J by 1 base, 3 bases remained unmatched. In the original processing: From reference gene primer amplification, estimates of nucleated cell counts were derived. Using immunoSEQ multiplex PCR, the repertoire was profiled, and TCRdb retains in-frame clones only, with some absent. Clonal size and the V and J genes are those of that table, whereas D and trimming came from the DNA. The data show about 220,000 clones, about 88% seen once. The Seattle patients, enrolled during active infection, were followed longitudinally.

The TCR comes from a woman between 45 and 65 years old with COVID-19, enrolled during active disease. The chain is built from TRBV6-1 and TRBJ2-3, with 8 bases that match TRBD1. Sequencing was performed on peripheral blood. CDR3 nucleotide sequence: TGTGCCAGCAGTGAGTCGACAGGGGGCACAGATACGCAGTATTTT. Translating it yields CASSESTGGTDTQYF.